This T cell receptor (beta chain) was identified during a study of neurological immune-mediated disorders. Regarding the study as a whole: In multiple sclerosis patients, the repertoire cluster was unrelated to clinical or MRI findings.

Stored at -80 C, 2 million PBMCs were the source of the unsorted libraries. There are many counts of this clonotype. Its antigen is still unknown. The cDNA was generated through 5'RACE incorporating 10-nucleotide random UMIs. TCRdb reprocessed the 5' RACE reads via MiXCR and lists one record per CDR3 protein. In the table there are 95,000 or so distinct CDR3 sequences, around 3.4% of which are singletons. The sequenced sample consisted of PBMCs. The origin of this receptor is a woman aged 18 to 35 with multiple sclerosis.

The CDR3 reads CASSKEGAGLANQPQHF. CDR3 nucleotide sequence: TGTGCCAGCAGCAAAGAGGGGGCAGGGCTAGCGAATCAGCCCCAGCATTTT. The chain links TRBV7-2 to TRBJ1-5; TRBD1 aligns across 7 bases. Looked up from germline, CDR1 is SGHTA and CDR2 is FQGNSA. The CDR3 spans 17 residues. The junction had 14 bases not matched to a gene; V was cut back by 5 bases and J by 4 bases.